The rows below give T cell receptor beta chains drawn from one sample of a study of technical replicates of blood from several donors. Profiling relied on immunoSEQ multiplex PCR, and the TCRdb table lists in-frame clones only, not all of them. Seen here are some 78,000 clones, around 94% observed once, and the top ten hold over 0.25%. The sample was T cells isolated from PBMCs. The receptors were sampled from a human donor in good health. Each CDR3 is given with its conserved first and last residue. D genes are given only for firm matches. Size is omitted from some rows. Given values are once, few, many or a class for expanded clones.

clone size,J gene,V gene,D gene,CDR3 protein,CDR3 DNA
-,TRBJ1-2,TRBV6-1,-,CASGGNRGGYTF,TGTGCCAGCGGAGGGAACCGGGGAGGCTACACCTTC
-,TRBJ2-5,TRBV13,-,CASSSGNLVKQETQYF,TGTGCCAGCAGCTCAGGAAATTTAGTTAAACAAGAGACCCAGTACTTC
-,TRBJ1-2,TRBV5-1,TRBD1,CASSSYRGGYGYTF,TGCGCCAGCAGCTCCTACAGGGGGGGCTATGGCTACACCTTC
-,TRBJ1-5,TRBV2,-,CASDGGLSNQPQHF,TGTGCCAGCGACGGCGGACTTAGCAATCAGCCCCAGCATTTT
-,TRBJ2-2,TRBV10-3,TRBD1,CAINRQGSNTGELFF,TGTGCCATCAATCGACAGGGTTCGAACACCGGGGAGCTGTTTTTT
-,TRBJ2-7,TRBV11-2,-,CASSPGRGYEQYF,TGTGCCAGCAGCCCGGGCCGGGGATACGAGCAGTACTTC
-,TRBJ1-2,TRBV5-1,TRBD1,CASSLIDRDNYGYTF,TGCGCCAGCAGCTTGATCGACAGGGACAACTATGGCTACACCTTC
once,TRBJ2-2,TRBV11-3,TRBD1,CASSSSYRGQSGELFF,TGTGCCAGCAGCTCCTCTTACAGGGGGCAAAGCGGGGAGCTGTTTTTT
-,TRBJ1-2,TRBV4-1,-,CASSQGPGDYGYTF,TGCGCCAGCAGCCAAGGTCCCGGGGACTATGGCTACACCTTC
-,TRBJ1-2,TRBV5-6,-,CASSLKSGYYGYTF,TGTGCCAGCAGCTTGAAGTCGGGGTACTATGGCTACACCTTC
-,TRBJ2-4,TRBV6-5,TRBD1,CASSYAGTVAKNIQYF,TGTGCCAGCAGTTACGCCGGGACAGTAGCCAAAAACATTCAGTACTTC
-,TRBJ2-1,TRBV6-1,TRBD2,CASVYSGRAADEQFF,TGTGCCAGCGTTTATAGCGGGAGGGCCGCGGATGAGCAGTTCTTC
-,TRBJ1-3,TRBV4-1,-,CASSQDVRSGNTIYF,TGCGCCAGCAGCCAAGATGTACGGTCTGGAAACACCATATATTTT
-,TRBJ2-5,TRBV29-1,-,CSNQGFGETQYF,TGCAGCAACCAGGGTTTCGGAGAGACCCAGTACTTC
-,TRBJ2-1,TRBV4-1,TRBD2,CASSPYPRGGSYNEQFF,TGCGCCAGCAGCCCTTATCCCCGGGGGGGCAGTTACAATGAGCAGTTCTTC
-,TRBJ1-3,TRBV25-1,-,CASSDGVSRGNTIYF,TGTGCCAGCAGTGACGGGGTCTCGAGAGGAAACACCATATATTTT
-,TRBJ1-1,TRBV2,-,CAMLQGNTEAFF,TGTGCCATGCTCCAGGGGAACACTGAAGCTTTCTTT
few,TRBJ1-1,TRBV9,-,CASSPRLTGHTEAFF,TGTGCCAGCAGCCCTCGACTTACAGGGCATACTGAAGCTTTCTTT